The T cell receptor beta chain under discussion was sequenced for a study of human T cells and chemical hapten exposure. Broader study findings: With patch test score, the counts of PT1 expanded TCRs showed a positive correlation.

As concerns this clonotype: The antigen is undetermined.

Specified time point: pre-sensitization, week 0. Treatment given: therapeutic diphenylcyclopropenone sensitization with weekly scalp DPC. TCRdb re-called the RACE reads through MiXCR, storing one row per CDR3 protein. The sample records more than 80,000 distinct CDR3 sequences, 9% to 15% being singletons. Sample: whole blood, taken in connection with sensitization to the hapten diphenylcyclopropenone (DPC). This TCR was sampled from a woman aged 50 to 65 with alopecia areata. Some clones in this sample may be carry-over from other donors' samples.

CDR3: CASSTSYEQYF. CDR3 coding DNA: TGTGCCAGCTCCACCTCCTACGAGCAGTACTTC. V is TRBV18 and J is TRBJ2-7; D uncertain. Germline V lookup: CDR1 KGHSH, CDR2 LQKENI. The CDR3 totals 11 residues. V lost 6 bases and J 0 bases, leaving 3 bases between the germline ends.